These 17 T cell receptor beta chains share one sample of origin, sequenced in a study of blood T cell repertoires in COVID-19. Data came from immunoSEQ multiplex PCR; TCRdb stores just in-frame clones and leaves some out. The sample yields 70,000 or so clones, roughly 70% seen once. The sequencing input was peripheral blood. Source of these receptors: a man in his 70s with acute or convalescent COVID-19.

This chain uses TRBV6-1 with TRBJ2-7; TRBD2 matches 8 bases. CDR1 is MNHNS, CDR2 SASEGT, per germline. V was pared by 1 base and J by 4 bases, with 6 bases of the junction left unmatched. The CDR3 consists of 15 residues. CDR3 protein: CASSEDSSGWYEQYF. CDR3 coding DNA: TGTGCCAGCAGTGAAGACTCTAGCGGGTGGTACGAGCAGTACTTC.

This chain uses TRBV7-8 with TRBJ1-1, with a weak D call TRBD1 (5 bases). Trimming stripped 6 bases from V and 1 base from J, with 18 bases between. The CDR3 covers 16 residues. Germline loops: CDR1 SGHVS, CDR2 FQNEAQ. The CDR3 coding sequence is TGTGCCAGCAGTTACCGACAGAAACAAGGGAACACTGAAGCTTTCTTT. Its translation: CASSYRQKQGNTEAFF.

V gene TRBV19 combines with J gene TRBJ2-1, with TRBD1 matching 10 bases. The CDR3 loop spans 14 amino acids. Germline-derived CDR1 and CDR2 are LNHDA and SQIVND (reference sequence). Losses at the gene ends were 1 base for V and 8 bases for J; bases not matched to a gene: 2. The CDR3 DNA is TGTGCCAGTAGTATAGGACAGGGGGCGGATGAGCAGTTCTTC. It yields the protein CASSIGQGADEQFF. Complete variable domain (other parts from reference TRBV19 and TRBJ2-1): DGGITQSPKYLFRKEGQNVTLSCEQNLNHDAMYWYRQDPGQGLRLIYYSQIVNDFQKGDIAEGYSVSREKKESFPLTVTSAQKNPTAFYLCASSIGQGADEQFFGPGTRLTVL.

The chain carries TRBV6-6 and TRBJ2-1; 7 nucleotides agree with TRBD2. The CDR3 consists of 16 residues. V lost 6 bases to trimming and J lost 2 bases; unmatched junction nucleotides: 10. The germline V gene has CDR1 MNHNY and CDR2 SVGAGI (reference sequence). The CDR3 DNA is TGTGCCAGCAGCTCAGGGAGGCTAGCGGCCTACAATGAGCAGTTCTTC. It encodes CASSSGRLAAYNEQFF.

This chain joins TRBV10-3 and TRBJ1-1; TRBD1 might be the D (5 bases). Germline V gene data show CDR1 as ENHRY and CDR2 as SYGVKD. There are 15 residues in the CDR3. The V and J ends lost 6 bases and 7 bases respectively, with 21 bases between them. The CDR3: CAISRAGTASDEAFF. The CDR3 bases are TGTGCCATCAGCCGAGCGGGGACGGCATCGGATGAAGCTTTCTTT.

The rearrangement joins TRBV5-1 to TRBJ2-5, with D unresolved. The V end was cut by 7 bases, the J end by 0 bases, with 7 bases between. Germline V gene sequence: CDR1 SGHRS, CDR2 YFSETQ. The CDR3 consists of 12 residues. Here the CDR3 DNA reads TGCGCCAGCCGCGACAACCAAGAGACCCAGTACTTC. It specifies CASRDNQETQYF.

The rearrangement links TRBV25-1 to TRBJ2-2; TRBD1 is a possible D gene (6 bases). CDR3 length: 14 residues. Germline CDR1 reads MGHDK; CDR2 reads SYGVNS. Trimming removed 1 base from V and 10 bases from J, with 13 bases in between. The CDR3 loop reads CASSEWDMGSELFF. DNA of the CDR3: TGTGCCAGCAGTGAATGGGACATGGGTTCGGAGCTGTTTTTT.

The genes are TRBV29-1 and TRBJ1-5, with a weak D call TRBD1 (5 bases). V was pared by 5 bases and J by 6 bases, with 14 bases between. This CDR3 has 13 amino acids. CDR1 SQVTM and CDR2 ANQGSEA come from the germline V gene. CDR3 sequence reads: CSVRLDGGQPQHF. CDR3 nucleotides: TGCAGCGTTCGGCTCGACGGGGGTCAGCCCCAGCATTTT. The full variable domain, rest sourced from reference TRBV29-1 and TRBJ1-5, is SAVISQKPSRDICQRGTSLTIQCQVDSQVTMMFWYRQQPGQSLTLIATANQGSEATYESGFVIDKFPISRPNLTFSTLTVSNMSPEDSSIYLCSVRLDGGQPQHFGDGTRLSIL.

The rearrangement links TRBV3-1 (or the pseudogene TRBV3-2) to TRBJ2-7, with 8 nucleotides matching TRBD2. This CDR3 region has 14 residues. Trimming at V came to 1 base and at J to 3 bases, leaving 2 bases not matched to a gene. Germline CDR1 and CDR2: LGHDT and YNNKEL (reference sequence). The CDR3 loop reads CASSQGSGNYEQYF. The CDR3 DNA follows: TGTGCCAGCAGCCAAGGTAGCGGGAACTACGAGCAGTACTTC.

The CDR3 reads CASSTRTGPKTTETQYF. The CDR3 DNA reads TGTGCCAGCAGCACCCGGACAGGGCCCAAAACTACAGAGACCCAGTACTTC. The chain couples TRBV7-9 to TRBJ2-5, with 8 bases fitting TRBD1. The length of the CDR3 is 17 residues. Germline V gene lookup returns CDR1 SEHNR and CDR2 FQNEAQ (reference sequence). With 5 bases clipped from V and 4 bases from J, the junction kept 15 bases outside the gene matches.

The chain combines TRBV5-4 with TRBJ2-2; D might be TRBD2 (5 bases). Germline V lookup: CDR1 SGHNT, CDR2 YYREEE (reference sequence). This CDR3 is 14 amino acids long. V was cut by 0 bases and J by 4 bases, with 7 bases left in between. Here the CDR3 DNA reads TGTGCCAGCAGCTTGGGGGCGGGCACCGGGGAGCTGTTTTTT. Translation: CASSLGAGTGELFF.

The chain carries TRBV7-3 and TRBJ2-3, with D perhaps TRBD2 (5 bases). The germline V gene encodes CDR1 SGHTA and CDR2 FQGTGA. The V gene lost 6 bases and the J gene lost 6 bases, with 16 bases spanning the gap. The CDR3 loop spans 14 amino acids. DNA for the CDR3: TGTGCCAGCAGGACGGGGAGTACCTCTGATACGCAGTATTTT. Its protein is CASRTGSTSDTQYF.

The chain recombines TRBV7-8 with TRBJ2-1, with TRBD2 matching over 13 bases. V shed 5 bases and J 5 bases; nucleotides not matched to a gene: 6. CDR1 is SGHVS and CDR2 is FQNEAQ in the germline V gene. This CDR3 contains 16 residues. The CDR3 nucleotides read TGTGCCAGCAGCCTAAGGACTAGCGGGAGAGACAATGAGCAGTTCTTC. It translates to CASSLRTSGRDNEQFF.

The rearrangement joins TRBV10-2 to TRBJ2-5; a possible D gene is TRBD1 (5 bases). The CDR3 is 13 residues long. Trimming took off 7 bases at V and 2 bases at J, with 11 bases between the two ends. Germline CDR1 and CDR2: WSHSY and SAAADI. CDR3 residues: CASKLSGQETQYF. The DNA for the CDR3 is TGCGCCAGCAAGTTGTCAGGGCAAGAGACCCAGTACTTC.

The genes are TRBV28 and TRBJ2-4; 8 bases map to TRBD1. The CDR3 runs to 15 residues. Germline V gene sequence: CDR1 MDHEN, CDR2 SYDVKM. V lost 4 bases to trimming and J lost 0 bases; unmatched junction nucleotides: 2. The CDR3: CASSSRGPAKNIQYF. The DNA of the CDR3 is TGTGCCAGCAGTTCCAGGGGGCCAGCCAAAAACATTCAGTACTTC.

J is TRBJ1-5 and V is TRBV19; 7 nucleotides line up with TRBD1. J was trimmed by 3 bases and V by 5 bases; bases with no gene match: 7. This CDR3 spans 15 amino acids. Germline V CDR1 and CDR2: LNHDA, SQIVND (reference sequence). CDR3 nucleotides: TGTGCCAGTAGTCGAGACAGGGTGGACAATCAGCCCCAGCATTTT. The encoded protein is CASSRDRVDNQPQHF.

Here the CDR3 DNA reads TGTGCCAGCAGTATCCCCCGGGACAGAAGCACAGATACGCAGTATTTT. Residues: CASSIPRDRSTDTQYF. The gene calls are TRBV28 and TRBJ2-3; 7 nucleotides line up with TRBD1. The CDR3 contains 16 residues. Trimming took 5 bases from V and 0 from J; bases not matched to a gene: 8. Germline CDR1 reads MDHEN; CDR2 reads SYDVKM.